This T cell receptor (beta chain) was captured in a study of T cell repertoires in cytomegalovirus infection. On this clonotype itself: The antigen remains undetermined.

From the reads, TCRdb called clonotypes with MiXCR, one entry per CDR3 protein. Of about 34,000 distinct CDR3 sequences in the sample, roughly 54% were seen once. This CDR3 is 14 amino acids long. From germline, CDR1 is LGHDT and CDR2 YNNKEL (reference sequence). V was clipped by 3 bases and J by 7 bases; unmatched bases: 8. The sequence was collected from a human donor in good health (CMV status not recorded). Some clones in this sample may be carry-over from other donors' samples. The chain combines TRBV3-1 with TRBJ1-2; 7 bases map to TRBD1. The material was CD8+ T cells from cultured PBMCs, obtained from culture after CMV antigen stimulation. CDR3 in amino acids: CASSHADRVGGYTF. The CDR3 DNA is TGTGCCAGCAGCCATGCCGACAGGGTTGGTGGCTACACCTTC.